These T cell receptor beta chains were read from a single sample in a study of molecular identifiers for immune sequencing clone quantification. TCRdb fed the PCR reads into MiXCR, producing one record per CDR3 protein. Among 62,000 or so distinct CDR3 sequences listed, 18% were seen once. Sequencing was performed on naive CD8+ T cells from blood, with Jurkat cell RNA spiked in. These receptors originate from a human donor in good health. Some libraries in this study had Jurkat cell RNA spiked in. CDR3s include the opening cysteine and the closing phenylalanine or tryptophan. Fields, in order: CDR3 protein, CDR3 DNA, J gene, clone size, D gene, V gene. The D gene is left open where the match is weak. Only part of the rows carry a size: once, few, many, or a class if the clone is expanded.

cdr3_aa: CASSLDQGSYEQYF
cdr3_nt: TGTGCCAGCAGCTTGGACCAGGGCTCCTACGAGCAGTACTTC
j_call: TRBJ2-7
clone_size: many
d_call: -
v_call: TRBV5-6

cdr3_aa: CSVEDLGGGTSTDTQYF
cdr3_nt: TGCAGCGTTGAAGATCTGGGCGGGGGTACGTCCACAGATACGCAGTATTTT
j_call: TRBJ2-3
clone_size: many
d_call: TRBD2
v_call: TRBV29-1

cdr3_aa: CASSWGGGTGELFF
cdr3_nt: TGTGCCAGCAGCTGGGGGGGGGGTACCGGGGAGCTGTTTTTT
j_call: TRBJ2-2
clone_size: few
d_call: TRBD2
v_call: TRBV5-4

cdr3_aa: CASSQTGLALRTGADTQYF
cdr3_nt: TGTGCCAGCAGCCAAACGGGACTAGCGCTAAGAACCGGAGCAGATACGCAGTATTTT
j_call: TRBJ2-3
clone_size: many
d_call: TRBD2
v_call: TRBV7-2

cdr3_aa: CSVEQADTYEQYF
cdr3_nt: TGCAGCGTTGAACAGGCAGATACCTACGAGCAGTACTTC
j_call: TRBJ2-7
clone_size: few
d_call: -
v_call: TRBV29-1

cdr3_aa: CASRAGVGVDTQYF
cdr3_nt: TGTGCCAGTCGGGCGGGGGTCGGAGTAGATACGCAGTATTTT
j_call: TRBJ2-3
clone_size: many
d_call: TRBD2
v_call: TRBV27

cdr3_aa: CASSGRGTYEQYF
cdr3_nt: TGTGCCAGCAGCGGAAGGGGGACCTACGAGCAGTACTTC
j_call: TRBJ2-7
clone_size: many
d_call: -
v_call: TRBV7-6

cdr3_aa: CASSDPDRAGEQYF
cdr3_nt: TGTGCCAGCAGTGACCCAGACAGGGCCGGCGAGCAGTACTTC
j_call: TRBJ2-7
clone_size: many
d_call: TRBD1
v_call: TRBV2

cdr3_aa: CASSLIAGREQYF
cdr3_nt: TGTGCTAGCAGCTTAATAGCGGGACGGGAGCAGTACTTC
j_call: TRBJ2-7
clone_size: few
d_call: TRBD2
v_call: TRBV7-7

cdr3_aa: CASSQEVVETQYF
cdr3_nt: TGCGCCAGCAGCCAAGAGGTTGTTGAGACCCAGTACTTC
j_call: TRBJ2-5
clone_size: many
d_call: -
v_call: TRBV4-3

cdr3_aa: CASSLRGGQLDYTYEQYF
cdr3_nt: TGTGCCAGCAGTTTGCGGGGGGGGCAACTCGACTATACCTACGAGCAGTACTTC
j_call: TRBJ2-7
clone_size: many
d_call: TRBD2
v_call: TRBV27

cdr3_aa: CASSWIGGGEQFF
cdr3_nt: TGTGCCAGTAGTTGGATAGGGGGCGGTGAGCAGTTCTTC
j_call: TRBJ2-1
clone_size: many
d_call: TRBD1
v_call: TRBV19

cdr3_aa: CASSFAGGRSGELFF
cdr3_nt: TGTGCCAGCAGCTTTGCGGGAGGGCGTTCCGGGGAGCTGTTTTTT
j_call: TRBJ2-2
clone_size: many
d_call: TRBD2
v_call: TRBV7-9

cdr3_aa: CASSLSGLGYGLAVGEQYF
cdr3_nt: TGCGCCAGCAGCTTGAGCGGCTTGGGGTATGGACTAGCTGTAGGCGAGCAGTACTTC
j_call: TRBJ2-7
clone_size: -
d_call: TRBD2
v_call: TRBV5-1

cdr3_aa: CASSQAGGQGAGTGELFF
cdr3_nt: TGCGCCAGCAGCCAAGCGGGGGGACAGGGGGCTGGTACCGGGGAGCTGTTTTTT
j_call: TRBJ2-2
clone_size: few
d_call: TRBD1
v_call: TRBV4-3

cdr3_aa: CASSFSGVADTQYF
cdr3_nt: TGTGCCAGCAGTTTCTCAGGGGTCGCAGATACGCAGTATTTT
j_call: TRBJ2-3
clone_size: -
d_call: -
v_call: TRBV12-3/TRBV12-4

cdr3_aa: CASSIGLPYEQYF
cdr3_nt: TGTGCCAGTAGTATTGGGTTACCCTACGAGCAGTACTTC
j_call: TRBJ2-7
clone_size: many
d_call: -
v_call: TRBV19

cdr3_aa: CASSVGGGNEKLFF
cdr3_nt: TGTGCCAGCAGTGTCGGGGGCGGTAATGAAAAACTGTTTTTT
j_call: TRBJ1-4
clone_size: many
d_call: -
v_call: TRBV2

cdr3_aa: CASGFNTGELFF
cdr3_nt: TGTGCCAGCGGCTTCAACACCGGGGAGCTGTTTTTT
j_call: TRBJ2-2
clone_size: -
d_call: -
v_call: TRBV13

cdr3_aa: CASSPQIGQGPDTQYF
cdr3_nt: TGTGCCAGCAGCCCACAAATCGGACAGGGACCAGATACGCAGTATTTT
j_call: TRBJ2-3
clone_size: few
d_call: TRBD1
v_call: TRBV7-8

cdr3_aa: CASSSSGSSEQFF
cdr3_nt: TGTGCCAGCAGCTCTAGCGGGAGCAGTGAGCAGTTCTTC
j_call: TRBJ2-1
clone_size: many
d_call: TRBD2
v_call: TRBV7-2

cdr3_aa: CASLGWREEKETQYF
cdr3_nt: TGTGCCAGCTTGGGGTGGCGGGAGGAAAAAGAGACCCAGTACTTC
j_call: TRBJ2-5
clone_size: many
d_call: TRBD2
v_call: TRBV2

cdr3_aa: CASSLFRQGLFYEQYF
cdr3_nt: TGCGCCAGCAGCTTGTTTCGACAGGGATTGTTTTACGAGCAGTACTTC
j_call: TRBJ2-7
clone_size: many
d_call: TRBD1
v_call: TRBV5-1

cdr3_aa: CASSQARTRNYEQYF
cdr3_nt: TGCGCCAGCAGCCAAGCCCGGACCAGAAATTACGAGCAGTACTTC
j_call: TRBJ2-7
clone_size: medium-sized
d_call: -
v_call: TRBV4-1

cdr3_aa: CASSGSGNSGNTIYF
cdr3_nt: TGTGCCAGCAGCGGGTCGGGGAACTCTGGAAACACCATATATTTT
j_call: TRBJ1-3
clone_size: many
d_call: -
v_call: TRBV19

cdr3_aa: CASGFSSDEQYF
cdr3_nt: TGTGCTAGTGGTTTTAGCAGCGACGAGCAGTACTTC
j_call: TRBJ2-7
clone_size: few
d_call: -
v_call: TRBV12-5

cdr3_aa: CSASRDRGLIRLNTEAFF
cdr3_nt: TGCAGTGCTAGCCGGGACAGGGGGCTTATTAGGTTGAACACTGAAGCTTTCTTT
j_call: TRBJ1-1
clone_size: many
d_call: TRBD1
v_call: TRBV20-1

cdr3_aa: CASRTSNTGELFF
cdr3_nt: TGTGCCAGTCGGACGTCGAACACCGGGGAGCTGTTTTTT
j_call: TRBJ2-2
clone_size: -
d_call: -
v_call: TRBV12-3/TRBV12-4

cdr3_aa: CASSPGTGGQQPQHF
cdr3_nt: TGTGCCAGCAGCCCCGGGACAGGGGGCCAGCAGCCCCAGCATTTT
j_call: TRBJ1-5
clone_size: many
d_call: TRBD1
v_call: TRBV12-3/TRBV12-4

cdr3_aa: CASSYSILQPTDTQYF
cdr3_nt: TGTGCCAGCAGTTACTCCATCCTTCAGCCCACAGATACGCAGTATTTT
j_call: TRBJ2-3
clone_size: many
d_call: -
v_call: TRBV6-2/TRBV6-3

cdr3_aa: CASSPVAGGTDTQYF
cdr3_nt: TGTGCCAGCAGTCCCGTAGCGGGAGGGACAGATACGCAGTATTTT
j_call: TRBJ2-3
clone_size: -
d_call: TRBD2
v_call: TRBV12-3/TRBV12-4

cdr3_aa: CASSQESGRTSINQPQHF
cdr3_nt: TGCGCCAGCAGCCAAGAAAGCGGCCGGACAAGCATCAATCAGCCCCAGCATTTT
j_call: TRBJ1-5
clone_size: few
d_call: -
v_call: TRBV4-1

cdr3_aa: CAWNKGVASNQPQHF
cdr3_nt: TGTGCCTGGAATAAGGGGGTAGCGAGCAATCAGCCCCAGCATTTT
j_call: TRBJ1-5
clone_size: many
d_call: -
v_call: TRBV30

cdr3_aa: CTSSAGLAGYEQFF
cdr3_nt: TGTACCAGCAGTGCGGGACTGGCGGGCTATGAGCAGTTCTTC
j_call: TRBJ2-1
clone_size: -
d_call: -
v_call: TRBV27

cdr3_aa: CAWSWGGGMQETQYF
cdr3_nt: TGTGCCTGGAGCTGGGGGGGCGGGATGCAAGAGACCCAGTACTTC
j_call: TRBJ2-5
clone_size: many
d_call: -
v_call: TRBV30

cdr3_aa: CSVVSNYGYTF
cdr3_nt: TGCAGCGTTGTGTCTAACTATGGCTACACCTTC
j_call: TRBJ1-2
clone_size: many
d_call: -
v_call: TRBV29-1

cdr3_aa: CASSLEWGTEAFF
cdr3_nt: TGTGCCAGCAGCTTGGAATGGGGCACTGAAGCTTTCTTT
j_call: TRBJ1-1
clone_size: many
d_call: -
v_call: TRBV5-6

cdr3_aa: CASSCSMCYEQYF
cdr3_nt: TGTGCCAGCAGCTGCTCCATGTGCTACGAGCAGTACTTC
j_call: TRBJ2-7
clone_size: many
d_call: -
v_call: TRBV7-9

cdr3_aa: CASSLEQPSYEQYF
cdr3_nt: TGCGCCAGCAGCTTGGAACAGCCCTCCTACGAGCAGTACTTC
j_call: TRBJ2-7
clone_size: -
d_call: -
v_call: TRBV5-1

cdr3_aa: CASSYSISKETQYF
cdr3_nt: TGTGCCAGCAGTTACTCGATTTCCAAAGAGACCCAGTACTTC
j_call: TRBJ2-5
clone_size: many
d_call: -
v_call: TRBV6-2/TRBV6-3

cdr3_aa: CATNSGESYEQYF
cdr3_nt: TGTGCCACCAACAGCGGGGAGTCCTACGAGCAGTACTTC
j_call: TRBJ2-7
clone_size: few
d_call: TRBD2
v_call: TRBV24-1

cdr3_aa: CALEVGELFF
cdr3_nt: TGTGCCTTAGAAGTCGGGGAGCTGTTTTTT
j_call: TRBJ2-2
clone_size: many
d_call: -
v_call: TRBV30

cdr3_aa: CASRDSGPGELFF
cdr3_nt: TGTGCCAGCAGGGACAGCGGGCCCGGGGAGCTGTTTTTT
j_call: TRBJ2-2
clone_size: -
d_call: -
v_call: TRBV12-3/TRBV12-4

cdr3_aa: CASSWGTEPFF
cdr3_nt: TGTGCCAGCAGCTGGGGAACCGAGCCTTTCTTT
j_call: TRBJ1-1
clone_size: many
d_call: -
v_call: TRBV7-2

cdr3_aa: CASSLLYLETNTEAFF
cdr3_nt: TGTGCCAGCAGCCTTCTTTATTTGGAGACGAACACTGAAGCTTTCTTT
j_call: TRBJ1-1
clone_size: many
d_call: -
v_call: TRBV3-1

cdr3_aa: CASSPSHLEADEQFF
cdr3_nt: TGTGCCAGCAGTCCCTCTCATTTGGAGGCGGATGAGCAGTTCTTC
j_call: TRBJ2-1
clone_size: few
d_call: -
v_call: TRBV27

cdr3_aa: CASSFQPANQPYEQYF
cdr3_nt: TGTGCCAGCAGTTTTCAACCGGCTAATCAACCTTACGAGCAGTACTTC
j_call: TRBJ2-7
clone_size: many
d_call: -
v_call: TRBV27

cdr3_aa: CASGELENAYEQYF
cdr3_nt: TGTGCCAGCGGTGAGCTAGAGAACGCCTACGAGCAGTACTTC
j_call: TRBJ2-7
clone_size: -
d_call: -
v_call: TRBV25-1

cdr3_aa: CASSQLGEGADNEQFF
cdr3_nt: TGTGCCAGCAGCCAACTAGGGGAGGGTGCTGACAATGAGCAGTTCTTC
j_call: TRBJ2-1
clone_size: many
d_call: TRBD2
v_call: TRBV4-2

cdr3_aa: CASSSPARDRGRGTEAFF
cdr3_nt: TGTGCCAGCAGTTCGCCGGCCCGGGACAGGGGGCGCGGCACTGAAGCTTTCTTT
j_call: TRBJ1-1
clone_size: many
d_call: TRBD1
v_call: TRBV28

cdr3_aa: CASSPEGPGRNEQFF
cdr3_nt: TGTGCCAGCAGTCCGGAGGGCCCGGGACGGAATGAGCAGTTCTTC
j_call: TRBJ2-1
clone_size: many
d_call: -
v_call: TRBV7-9

cdr3_aa: CASSYSSRTEAFF
cdr3_nt: TGTGCCAGCAGTTACTCGAGTAGGACTGAAGCTTTCTTT
j_call: TRBJ1-1
clone_size: many
d_call: -
v_call: TRBV6-2/TRBV6-3

cdr3_aa: CASSRGTIHTDTQYF
cdr3_nt: TGTGCCAGCAGTCGGGGGACTATACACACAGATACGCAGTATTTT
j_call: TRBJ2-3
clone_size: many
d_call: TRBD2
v_call: TRBV27

cdr3_aa: CASSPLTGGGTEAFF
cdr3_nt: TGTGCCAGCAGTCCCCTGACAGGGGGGGGGACTGAAGCTTTCTTT
j_call: TRBJ1-1
clone_size: many
d_call: TRBD1
v_call: TRBV28

cdr3_aa: CASSTVGLAKNIQYF
cdr3_nt: TGTGCCAGTAGTACCGTTGGATTAGCCAAAAACATTCAGTACTTC
j_call: TRBJ2-4
clone_size: few
d_call: -
v_call: TRBV19